Following are 5 T cell receptor beta chains from one sample sequenced in a study of T cells in tumors after PD-1 blockade. Clones were sequenced by immunoSEQ multiplex PCR, and TCRdb holds only the in-frame ones, with some missing. This table has tens of thousands of clones, 81% appearing once. Sequencing was performed on PBMCs, taken before anti-PD-1 treatment. These receptors were obtained from a human donor with basal cell carcinoma.

The chain couples TRBV28 to TRBJ2-7; D gene unclear. Germline assignment: CDR1 MDHEN and CDR2 SYDVKM. This CDR3 spans 11 amino acids. V was pared by 4 bases and J by 3 bases, with 4 bases between. The CDR3 spells CASSYVYEQYF. CDR3 DNA: TGTGCCAGCAGTTACGTCTACGAGCAGTACTTC. The full variable domain, completed using reference TRBV28 and TRBJ2-7, is DVKVTQSSRYLVKRTGEKVFLECVQDMDHENMFWYRQDPGLGLRLIYFSYDVKMKEKGDIPEGYSVSREKKERFSLILESASTNQTSMYLCASSYVYEQYFGPGTRLTVT.

This clone occurred once. The rearrangement links TRBV28 to TRBJ2-7, with D perhaps matching TRBD1 or TRBD2 (5 bases each). Trimming removed 8 bases from V and 2 bases from J, with 19 bases in between. Germline V gives CDR1 MDHEN, CDR2 SYDVKM. This CDR3 is 15 amino acids long. The CDR3 DNA reads TGTGCCAGCCGCCCTGTCGGGACCGAAGCCTACGAGCAGTACTTC. Translated, it gives CASRPVGTEAYEQYF.

This clone was detected once. The chain uses TRBV6-6 and TRBJ2-7; weak D call: TRBD2 (5 bases). The CDR3 has 15 residues. V lost 2 bases and J lost 0, with 11 bases in between. In germline, CDR1 is MNHNY, CDR2 SVGAGI (reference sequence). In nucleotides, the CDR3 is TGTGCCAGCAGTTACCCCGGTGAGGGCTCCTACGAGCAGTACTTC. It specifies CASSYPGEGSYEQYF.

This chain joins TRBV20-1 and TRBJ2-7; D gene unclear. V lost 2 bases and J lost 3, with 5 bases in between. Germline V CDR1 and CDR2: DFQATT, SNEGSKA (reference sequence). The CDR3 loop spans 11 amino acids. This CDR3 is CSARLIYEQYF. The CDR3 DNA reads as TGCAGTGCTAGACTCATCTACGAGCAGTACTTC.

The rearrangement uses TRBV5-1 and TRBJ2-4; the D is unclear. The V gene lost 0 bases and the J gene lost 2 bases, with 12 bases spanning the gap. This CDR3 spans 16 amino acids. Germline CDR1 and CDR2: SGHRS and YFSETQ. The CDR3: CASSLDPTETKNIQYF. CDR3 DNA sequence: TGCGCCAGCAGCTTGGATCCGACTGAGACCAAAAACATTCAGTACTTC.